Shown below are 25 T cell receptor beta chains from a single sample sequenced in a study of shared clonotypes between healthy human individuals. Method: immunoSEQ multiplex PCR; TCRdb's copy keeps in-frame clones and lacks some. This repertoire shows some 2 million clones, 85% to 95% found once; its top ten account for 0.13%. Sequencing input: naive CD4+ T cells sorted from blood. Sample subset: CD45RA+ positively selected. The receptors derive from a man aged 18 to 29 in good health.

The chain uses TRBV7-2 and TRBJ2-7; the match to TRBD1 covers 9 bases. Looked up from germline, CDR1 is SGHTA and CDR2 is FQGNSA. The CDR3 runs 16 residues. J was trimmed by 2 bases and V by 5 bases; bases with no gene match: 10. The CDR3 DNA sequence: TGTGCCAGCAGCCGCACGCTCGGGACAGGGACCTACGAGCAGTACTTC. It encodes CASSRTLGTGTYEQYF.

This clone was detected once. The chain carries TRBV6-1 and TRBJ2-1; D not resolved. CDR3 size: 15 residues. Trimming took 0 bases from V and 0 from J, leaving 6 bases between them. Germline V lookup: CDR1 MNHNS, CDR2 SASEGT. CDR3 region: CASSEARPSYNEQFF. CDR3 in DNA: TGTGCCAGCAGTGAAGCCAGGCCCTCCTACAATGAGCAGTTCTTC.

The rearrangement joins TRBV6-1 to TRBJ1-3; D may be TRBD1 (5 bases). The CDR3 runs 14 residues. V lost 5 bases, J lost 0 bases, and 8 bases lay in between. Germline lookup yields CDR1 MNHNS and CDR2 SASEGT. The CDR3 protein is CASSPGYSGNTIYF. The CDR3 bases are TGTGCCAGCAGTCCAGGGTACTCTGGAAACACCATATATTTT.

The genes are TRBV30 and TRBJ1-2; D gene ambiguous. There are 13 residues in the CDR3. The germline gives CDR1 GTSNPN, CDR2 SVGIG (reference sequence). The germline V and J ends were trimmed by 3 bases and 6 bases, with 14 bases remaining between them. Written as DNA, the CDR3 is TGTGCCTGGAGCCAAAGTGATGGAGATGGCTACACCTTC. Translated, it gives CAWSQSDGDGYTF.

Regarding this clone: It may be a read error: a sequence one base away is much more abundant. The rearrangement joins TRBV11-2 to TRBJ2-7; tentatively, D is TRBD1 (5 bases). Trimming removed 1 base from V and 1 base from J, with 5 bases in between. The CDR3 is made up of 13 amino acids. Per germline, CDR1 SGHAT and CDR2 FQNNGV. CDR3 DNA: TGTGCCAGCAGCTTAGGACAGTCCTACGAGCAGTACTTC. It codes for CASSLGQSYEQYF.

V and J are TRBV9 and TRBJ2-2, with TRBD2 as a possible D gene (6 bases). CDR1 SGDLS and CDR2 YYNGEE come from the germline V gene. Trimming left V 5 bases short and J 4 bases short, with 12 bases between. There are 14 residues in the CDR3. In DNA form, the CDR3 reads TGTGCCAGCAGGAGGGACTTTTTCACCGGGGAGCTGTTTTTT. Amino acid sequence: CASRRDFFTGELFF.

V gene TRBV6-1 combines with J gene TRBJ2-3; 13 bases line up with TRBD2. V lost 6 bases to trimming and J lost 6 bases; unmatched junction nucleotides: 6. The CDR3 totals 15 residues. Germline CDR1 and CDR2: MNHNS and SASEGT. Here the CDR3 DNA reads TGTGCCAGCAGCCTGGGACTAGCGGGAATGGATACGCAGTATTTT. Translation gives CASSLGLAGMDTQYF.

CDR3 DNA sequence: TGTGCCATCTCCCTTGTTTCGAACACCGGGGAGCTGTTTTTT. Encoded protein: CAISLVSNTGELFF. J is TRBJ2-2 and V is TRBV10-3; D is unresolved. This CDR3 is 14 amino acids long. With 8 bases removed from V and 0 bases from J, the gap between germline ends came to 10 bases. Germline CDR1 reads ENHRY; CDR2 reads SYGVKD.

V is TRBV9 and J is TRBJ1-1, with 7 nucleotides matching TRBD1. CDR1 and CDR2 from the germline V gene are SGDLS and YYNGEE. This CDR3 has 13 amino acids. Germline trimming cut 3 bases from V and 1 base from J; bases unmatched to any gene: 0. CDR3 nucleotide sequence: TGTGCCAGCAGCGAGGGGGCGAACACTGAAGCTTTCTTT. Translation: CASSEGANTEAFF.

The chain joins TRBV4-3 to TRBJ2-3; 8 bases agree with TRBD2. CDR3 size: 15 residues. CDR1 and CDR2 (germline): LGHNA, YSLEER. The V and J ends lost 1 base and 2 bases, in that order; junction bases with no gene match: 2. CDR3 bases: TGCGCCAGCAGCCAAGGTAGCGGGAACACAGATACGCAGTATTTT. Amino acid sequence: CASSQGSGNTDTQYF.

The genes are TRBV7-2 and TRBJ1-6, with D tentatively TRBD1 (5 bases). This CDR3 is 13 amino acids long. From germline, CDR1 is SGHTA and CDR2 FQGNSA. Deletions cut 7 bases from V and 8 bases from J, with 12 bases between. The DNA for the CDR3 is TGTGCCAGCAACAAGATACAGGATTCACCCCTCCACTTT. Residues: CASNKIQDSPLHF.

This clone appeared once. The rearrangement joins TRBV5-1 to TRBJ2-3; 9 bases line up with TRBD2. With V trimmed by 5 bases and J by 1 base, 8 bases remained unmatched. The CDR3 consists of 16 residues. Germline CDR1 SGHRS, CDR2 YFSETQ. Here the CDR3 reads CASSLAGASGTDTQYF. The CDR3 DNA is TGCGCCAGCAGTTTAGCGGGGGCATCTGGCACAGATACGCAGTATTTT.

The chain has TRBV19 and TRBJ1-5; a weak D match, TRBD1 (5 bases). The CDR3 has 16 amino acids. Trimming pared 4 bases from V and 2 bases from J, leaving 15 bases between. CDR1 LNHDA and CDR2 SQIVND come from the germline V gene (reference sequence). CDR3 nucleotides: TGTGCCAGTAGTAGGGGGTCCCTCGGGGGCAATCAGCCCCAGCATTTT. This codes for CASSRGSLGGNQPQHF.

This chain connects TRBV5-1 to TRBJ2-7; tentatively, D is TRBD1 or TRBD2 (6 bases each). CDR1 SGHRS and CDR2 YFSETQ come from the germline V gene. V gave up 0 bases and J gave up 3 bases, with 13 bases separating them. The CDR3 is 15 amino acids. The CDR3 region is CASSLEAGGGYEQYF. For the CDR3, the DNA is TGCGCCAGCAGCTTGGAGGCCGGGGGCGGCTACGAGCAGTACTTC.

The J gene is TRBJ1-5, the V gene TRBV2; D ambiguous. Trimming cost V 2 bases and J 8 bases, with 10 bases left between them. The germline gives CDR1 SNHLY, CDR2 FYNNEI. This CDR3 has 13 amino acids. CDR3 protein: CASSELSGEPQHF. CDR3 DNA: TGTGCCAGCAGTGAATTGAGTGGGGAGCCCCAGCATTTT.

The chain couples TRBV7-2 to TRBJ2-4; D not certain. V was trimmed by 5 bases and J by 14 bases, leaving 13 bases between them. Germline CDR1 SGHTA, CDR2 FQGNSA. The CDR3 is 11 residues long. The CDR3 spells CASSEDVLEYF. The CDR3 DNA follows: TGTGCCAGCAGCGAGGACGTGCTGGAGTACTTC.

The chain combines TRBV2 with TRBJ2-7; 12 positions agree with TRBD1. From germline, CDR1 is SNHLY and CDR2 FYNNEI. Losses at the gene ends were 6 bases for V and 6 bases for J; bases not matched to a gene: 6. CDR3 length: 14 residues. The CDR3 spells CASRGDRGQLEQYF. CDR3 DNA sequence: TGTGCCAGCAGGGGGGACAGGGGGCAACTCGAGCAGTACTTC.

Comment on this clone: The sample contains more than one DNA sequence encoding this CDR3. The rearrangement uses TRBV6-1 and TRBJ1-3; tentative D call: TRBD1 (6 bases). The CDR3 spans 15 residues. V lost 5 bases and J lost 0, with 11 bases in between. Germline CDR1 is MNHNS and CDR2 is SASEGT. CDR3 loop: CASSRTGLSGNTIYF. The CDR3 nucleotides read TGTGCCAGCAGTCGAACAGGGCTCTCTGGAAACACCATATATTTT.

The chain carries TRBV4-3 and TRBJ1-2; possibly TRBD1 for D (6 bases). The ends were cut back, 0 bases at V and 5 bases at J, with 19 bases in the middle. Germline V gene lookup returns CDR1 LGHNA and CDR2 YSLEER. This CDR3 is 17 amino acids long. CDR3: CASSQERGAGKGYGYTF. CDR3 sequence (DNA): TGCGCCAGCAGCCAAGAGAGGGGGGCAGGGAAAGGGTATGGCTACACCTTC.

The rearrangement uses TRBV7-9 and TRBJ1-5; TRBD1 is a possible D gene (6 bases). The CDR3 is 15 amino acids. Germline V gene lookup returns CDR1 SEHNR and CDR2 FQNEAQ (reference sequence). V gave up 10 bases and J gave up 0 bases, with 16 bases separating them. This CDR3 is CANISGVYSNQPQHF. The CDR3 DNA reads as TGTGCCAACATATCAGGGGTTTATAGCAATCAGCCCCAGCATTTT.

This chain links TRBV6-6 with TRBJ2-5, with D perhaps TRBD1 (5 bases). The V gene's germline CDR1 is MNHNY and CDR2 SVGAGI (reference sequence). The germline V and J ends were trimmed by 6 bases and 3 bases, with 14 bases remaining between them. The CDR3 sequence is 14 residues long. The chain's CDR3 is CASRDSGLKETQYF. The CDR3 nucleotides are TGTGCCAGCAGAGACAGTGGTCTTAAAGAGACCCAGTACTTC.

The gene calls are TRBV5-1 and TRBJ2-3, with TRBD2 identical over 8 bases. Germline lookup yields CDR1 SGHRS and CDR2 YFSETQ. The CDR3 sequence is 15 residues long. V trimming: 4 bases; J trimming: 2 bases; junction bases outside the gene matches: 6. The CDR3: CASSPGGGPTDTQYF. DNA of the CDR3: TGCGCCAGCAGCCCTGGCGGGGGGCCCACAGATACGCAGTATTTT. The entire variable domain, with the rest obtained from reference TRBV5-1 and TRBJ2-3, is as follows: KAGVTQTPRYLIKTRGQQVTLSCSPISGHRSVSWYQQTPGQGLQFLFEYFSETQRNKGNFPGRFSGRQFSNSRSEMNVSTLELGDSALYLCASSPGGGPTDTQYFGPGTRLTVL.

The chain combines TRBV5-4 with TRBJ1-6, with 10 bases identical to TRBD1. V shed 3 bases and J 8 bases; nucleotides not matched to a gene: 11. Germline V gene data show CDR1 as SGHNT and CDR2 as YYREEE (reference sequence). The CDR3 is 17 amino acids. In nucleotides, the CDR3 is TGTGCCAGCAGCTCTCCAATGGCCGGGACAGGGGATTCACCCCTCCACTTT. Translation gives CASSSPMAGTGDSPLHF.

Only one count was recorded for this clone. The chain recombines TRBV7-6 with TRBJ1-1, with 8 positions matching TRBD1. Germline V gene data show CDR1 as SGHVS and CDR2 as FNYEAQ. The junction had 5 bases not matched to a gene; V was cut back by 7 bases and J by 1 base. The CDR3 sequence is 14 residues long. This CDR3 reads CASIPDRENTEAFF. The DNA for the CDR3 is TGTGCCAGCATCCCGGACAGGGAGAACACTGAAGCTTTCTTT.

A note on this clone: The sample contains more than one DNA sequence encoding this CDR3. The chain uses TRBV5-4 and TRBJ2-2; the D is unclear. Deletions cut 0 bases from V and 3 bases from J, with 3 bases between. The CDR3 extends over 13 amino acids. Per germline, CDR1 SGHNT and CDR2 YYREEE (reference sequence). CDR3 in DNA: TGTGCCAGCAGCTTGGGGCACACCGGGGAGCTGTTTTTT. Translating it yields CASSLGHTGELFF.